The rows below give T cell receptor beta chains drawn from one sample of a study of metastatic and nonmetastatic thyroid tumors. TCRdb re-called the PCR reads with MiXCR. The table shows about 39,000 clones, with roughly a fifth occurring only once. The sample taken for sequencing was blood. Source of these receptors: a female donor with papillary thyroid cancer or a benign thyroid nodule (not recorded which). Some clones in this sample may be carry-over from other donors' samples. Both conserved end residues are part of each CDR3. Fields, in order: J gene, V gene, clone size, CDR3 length, CDR3 protein. Some rows mark clone size as missing; the rest say once, few, many or name a class of expanded clone.

>TRBJ2-2|TRBV27|few|18
CASSPRWSGRENTGELFF
>TRBJ2-3|TRBV27|NA|14
CASSTDLVQDTQYF
>TRBJ2-7|TRBV2|many|14
CASRIRAGFYEQYF
>TRBJ2-7|TRBV20-1|many|16
CSARAHASGSANEQYF
>TRBJ2-2|TRBV2|few|15
CASSDGTTRAGELFF
>TRBJ2-1|TRBV6-1|few|13
CASIETVQGDQFF
>TRBJ2-7|TRBV7-2|many|13
CASSLDGVGEQYF
>TRBJ2-1|TRBV6-6|many|15
CASSYARVSYNEQFF
>TRBJ1-2|TRBV20-1|many|11
CSAGIRGGYTF
>TRBJ2-3|TRBV5-4|many|17
CASSLDKRQIDTDTQYF
>TRBJ2-7|TRBV20-1|NA|14
CSAQRGRTAYEQYF
>TRBJ2-2|TRBV6-2/TRBV6-3|NA|16
CASVPRQGCDTGELFF
>TRBJ2-5|TRBV11-2|NA|17
CASSLGRRGRRQETQYF
>TRBJ1-5|TRBV5-6|many|14
CASSSSTGYKPQHF
>TRBJ2-5|TRBV7-8|many|18
CASSLTTKPLAGGETQYF
>TRBJ2-3|TRBV20-1|many|15
CSAPTSGRTADTQYF
>TRBJ2-1|TRBV7-8|NA|17
CASSLGGLAETYNEQFF
>TRBJ2-1|TRBV7-3|many|15
CASSLIAGIGNEQFF
>TRBJ2-1|TRBV15|NA|15
CATSSTIGDYNEQFF
>TRBJ1-3|TRBV6-2/TRBV6-3|NA|15
CASSYVAPTGNTIYF
>TRBJ2-2|TRBV20-1|once|15
CSATSGSRGTGELFF
>TRBJ1-6|TRBV27|many|15
CASSPGTKGDSPLHF
>TRBJ2-1|TRBV6-1|many|15
CATLQGLNLYNEQFF
>TRBJ2-2|TRBV10-2|NA|16
CASSELGTGLPGELFF
>TRBJ2-1|TRBV4-1|many|16
CASSQDPGREFNEQFF
>TRBJ2-1|TRBV6-6|few|15
CASSYFASSYNEQFF
>TRBJ2-7|TRBV6-1|few|13
CASGGREAGEQYF
>TRBJ2-5|TRBV28|many|15
CASSSPLSGGETQYF
>TRBJ2-7|TRBV7-3|NA|15
CASSSVQGGSYEQYF
>TRBJ2-3|TRBV20-1|NA|13
CSARAASPDTQYF
>TRBJ2-2|TRBV9|many|13
CASAQGGTGELFF
>TRBJ2-3|TRBV7-8|NA|15
CASRLGAGYTDKQYF
>TRBJ1-2|TRBV7-8|many|17
CASSLVVWSRRGTGYTF
>TRBJ2-2|TRBV19|NA|14
CASCRGINTGELFF
>TRBJ2-5|TRBV18|many|11
CASSPLETQYF
>TRBJ2-2|TRBV5-1|once|12
CASSLEGGELFF